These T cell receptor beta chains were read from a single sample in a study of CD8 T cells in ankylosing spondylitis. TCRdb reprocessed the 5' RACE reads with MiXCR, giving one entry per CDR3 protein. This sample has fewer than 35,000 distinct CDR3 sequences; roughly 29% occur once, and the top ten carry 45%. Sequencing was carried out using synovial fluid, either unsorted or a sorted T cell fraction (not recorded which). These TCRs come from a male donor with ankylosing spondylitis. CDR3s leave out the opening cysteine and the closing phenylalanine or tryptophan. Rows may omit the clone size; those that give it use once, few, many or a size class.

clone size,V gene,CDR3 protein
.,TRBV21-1,ASFPGGTEESESGNTIY
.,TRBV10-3,AISGLAGEVWSYNEQF
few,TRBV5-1,ASSLAGGVDTQY
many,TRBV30,ASMGLAGRSSYEQY
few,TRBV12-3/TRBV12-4,ASSTSVTSNNEQF
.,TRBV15,ATSGGKGGEETQY
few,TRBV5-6,ASSLGPPDSPLH
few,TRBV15,ATSSPLSSFSNEQF
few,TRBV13,ASSSRDRAGKETQY
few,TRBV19,ASSIGFSANTEAF
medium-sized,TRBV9,ASTEGNYGYT
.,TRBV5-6,ASSLLAGVGEQF
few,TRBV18,ASSPPGNTGELF
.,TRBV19,ASSIQIATNEKLF
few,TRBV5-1,ASSSAGGINEQF
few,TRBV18,ASSLQGGNQPQH
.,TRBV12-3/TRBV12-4,ASSFEGLDGYT
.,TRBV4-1,ASSQEGTGNNQPQH
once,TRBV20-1,SATYDAF
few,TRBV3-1,ASSPRRGAGLEKLF
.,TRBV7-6,ASSPTLAAYEQY
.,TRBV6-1,ASSPSGTALITGELF
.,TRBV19,ASSTRPTLYGYT
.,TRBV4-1,ASSYGENTGELF
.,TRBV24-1,ATSDYTTPGETQY